Below, 19 T cell receptor beta chains from the same sample are listed, as sequenced in a study of shared clonotypes between healthy human individuals. CD45RO-negative, CCR7-positively selected cells formed the naive CD8 fraction, excluding terminally differentiated effector memory CD45RA+ cells. Assay used: immunoSEQ multiplex PCR; TCRdb lists only in-frame clones, some missing. The sample yields a few million clones, just under 95% seen once. The sequenced material came from naive CD8+ T cells from PBMCs. Receptors were obtained from a man aged 18 to 30 in good health. Some clones in this sample may be carry-over from other donors' samples.

J is TRBJ1-5 and V is TRBV7-2; D call uncertain. The V end was cut by 0 bases, the J end by 0 bases, with 12 bases between. The CDR3 is made up of 17 amino acids. CDR1 is SGHTA and CDR2 is FQGNSA in the germline V gene. This CDR3 is CASSLALVKDSNQPQHF. DNA for the CDR3: TGTGCCAGCAGCTTAGCCTTAGTAAAAGATAGCAATCAGCCCCAGCATTTT.

This clone was observed once. This chain uses TRBV27 with TRBJ1-5, with 7 bases matching TRBD1. The trim removed 0 bases at V and 11 bases at J, leaving 7 bases unmatched. Germline V gene lookup returns CDR1 MNHEY and CDR2 SMNVEV (reference sequence). The CDR3 contains 14 residues. CDR3 loop: CASSLSPTGAAQHF. CDR3 in DNA: TGTGCCAGCAGTTTATCACCCACAGGGGCAGCCCAGCATTTT.

The gene calls are TRBV4-3 and TRBJ1-2, with D unresolved. Trimming removed 3 bases at V and 0 bases at J, with 14 bases between. Germline V gives CDR1 LGHNA, CDR2 YSLEER. The CDR3 sequence is 16 residues long. The CDR3 region is CASSHDNGIPNYGYTF. CDR3 DNA sequence: TGCGCCAGCAGCCATGATAACGGGATCCCTAACTATGGCTACACCTTC.

The chain joins TRBV7-2 to TRBJ1-1; D is unclear. The CDR3 extends over 17 amino acids. Trimming removed 1 base from V and 3 bases from J, with 18 bases in between. Germline CDR1 reads SGHTA; CDR2 reads FQGNSA. The CDR3 bases are TGTGCCAGCAGCTTAGTACGGGTTTTAGGGAGGGACACTGAAGCTTTCTTT. Translation gives CASSLVRVLGRDTEAFF. Together with reference TRBV7-2 and TRBJ1-1, the CDR3 gives the full variable domain: GAGVSQSPSNKVTEKGKDVELRCDPISGHTALYWYRQSLGQGLEFLIYFQGNSAPDKSGLPSDRFSAERTGGSVSTLTIQRTQQEDSAVYLCASSLVRVLGRDTEAFFGQGTRLTVV.

The CDR3 bases are TGTGCCAGCAGTTTATCCCAGGGGGGGATCTATGGCTACACCTTC. It yields the protein CASSLSQGGIYGYTF. The rearrangement uses TRBV28 and TRBJ1-2; 7 bases align to TRBD1. This CDR3 is 15 amino acids long. The V segment lost 1 base and the J segment 4 bases; nucleotides outside the gene matches: 6. CDR1 is MDHEN and CDR2 is SYDVKM in the germline V gene.

This rearrangement joins TRBV23-1 to TRBJ1-2; D possibly corresponds to TRBD1 (6 bases). TRBV23-1 is assigned to the ORF class and has an uncertain function. Trimming cost V 8 bases and J 5 bases, with 12 bases left between them. The CDR3 sequence is 12 residues long. CDR3 DNA: TGCGCCAGCCAGAGGGGGGGGTATGGCTACACCTTC. Its protein is CASQRGGYGYTF.

This sequence joins TRBV11-2 and TRBJ2-7; D perhaps matches TRBD1 (6 bases). The length of the CDR3 is 15 residues. Germline lookup yields CDR1 SGHAT and CDR2 FQNNGV. V was clipped by 6 bases and J by 7 bases, with 22 bases between them. The DNA of the CDR3 is TGTGCCAGCAGAAAGAACAGGGATATCTTGGGAGAGCAGTACTTC. Residues: CASRKNRDILGEQYF.

The genes are TRBV14 and TRBJ1-4; unclear D gene. The CDR3 is 16 amino acids. With 1 base removed from V and 8 bases from J, the gap between germline ends came to 17 bases. Germline CDR1 reads SGHDN; CDR2 reads FVKESK. CDR3 region: CASSQVAGFAEEKLFF. CDR3 sequence (DNA): TGTGCCAGCAGCCAAGTTGCGGGATTCGCGGAAGAAAAACTGTTTTTT.

The chain joins TRBV6-4 to TRBJ1-4; possible D gene TRBD1, 5 bases. This CDR3 spans 15 amino acids. Germline V gene sequence: CDR1 MRHNA, CDR2 SNTAGT. With 5 bases removed from V and 8 bases from J, the gap between germline ends came to 18 bases. In DNA, the CDR3 is TGTGCCAGCAGTCCCTCAGGAGAGGGGTACGAAAAACTGTTTTTT. Translated, it gives CASSPSGEGYEKLFF.

The chain combines TRBV9 with TRBJ2-1; D remains ambiguous. CDR3 length equals 15 residues. Trimming stripped 3 bases from V and 6 bases from J, with 16 bases between. Germline V gene sequence: CDR1 SGDLS, CDR2 YYNGEE. The DNA for the CDR3 is TGTGCCAGCAGCGCGCCCCGAAGTGGACCCAATGAGCAGTTCTTC. Protein: CASSAPRSGPNEQFF.

As for this clone: Other DNA variants within this sample encode the same CDR3. The J gene is TRBJ2-7, the V gene TRBV27; 12 bases are shared with TRBD2. The V and J ends lost 6 bases and 1 base, in that order; junction bases with no gene match: 1. There are 14 residues in the CDR3. CDR1 is MNHEY, CDR2 SMNVEV, per germline (reference sequence). The CDR3: CASRLAGGSYEQYF. CDR3 nucleotides: TGTGCCAGCAGGCTAGCGGGAGGGTCCTACGAGCAGTACTTC.

The rearrangement uses TRBV28 and TRBJ2-1; D is undetermined. The CDR3 length is 16 residues. V lost 8 bases and J lost 0, with 17 bases in between. Germline CDR1 is MDHEN and CDR2 is SYDVKM. The CDR3 is CASENPAESSYNEQFF. The DNA for the CDR3 is TGTGCCAGCGAGAACCCGGCGGAAAGCTCCTACAATGAGCAGTTCTTC.

Comment on this clone: Other DNA sequences in the sample encode the same CDR3. The V call is TRBV7-3, the J call TRBJ1-5; D call uncertain. V shed 0 bases and J shed 0 bases, with 6 bases lying between them. This CDR3 comprises 15 residues. In germline, CDR1 is SGHTA, CDR2 FQGTGA. The CDR3, as DNA: TGTGCCAGCAGCTTAACCGGCGGTAGCAATCAGCCCCAGCATTTT. Protein sequence: CASSLTGGSNQPQHF.

The rearrangement links TRBV9 to TRBJ1-2; 8 bases are a match to TRBD1. V trimming: 3 bases; J trimming: 4 bases; junction bases outside the gene matches: 8. Germline V gene lookup returns CDR1 SGDLS and CDR2 YYNGEE. This CDR3 has 15 amino acids. CDR3 coding DNA: TGTGCCAGCAGCGAGGCCTTGGGGACAGGCTATGGCTACACCTTC. Its protein product is CASSEALGTGYGYTF.

This clone was seen only once. The gene calls are TRBV28 and TRBJ2-2; the match to TRBD1 covers 8 bases. With V trimmed by 3 bases and J by 2 bases, 5 bases remained unmatched. The germline CDR1 and CDR2 sequences are MDHEN and SYDVKM. The CDR3 is 16 residues long. In nucleotides, the CDR3 is TGTGCCAGCAGTTTGGAGGACAGGGAAAACACCGGGGAGCTGTTTTTT. Translation: CASSLEDRENTGELFF.

The rearrangement joins TRBV28 to TRBJ2-3, with a possible D match to TRBD2 (5 bases). The germline gives CDR1 MDHEN, CDR2 SYDVKM. The length of the CDR3 is 16 residues. Deletions cut 8 bases from V and 0 bases from J, with 18 bases between. DNA of the CDR3: TGTGCCAGCCAACCCCGAGGGTCGTTTAGCACAGATACGCAGTATTTT. Protein: CASQPRGSFSTDTQYF. Drawing the rest from reference TRBV28 and TRBJ2-3, the complete variable domain is DVKVTQSSRYLVKRTGEKVFLECVQDMDHENMFWYRQDPGLGLRLIYFSYDVKMKEKGDIPEGYSVSREKKERFSLILESASTNQTSMYLCASQPRGSFSTDTQYFGPGTRLTVL.

On this clone: Other DNA sequences in this sample translate to the same CDR3. The genes are TRBV27 and TRBJ1-1; TRBD1 might be the D (5 bases). The germline gives CDR1 MNHEY, CDR2 SMNVEV (reference sequence). Trimming took off 0 bases at V and 5 bases at J, with 7 bases between the two ends. The CDR3 sequence is 13 residues long. In DNA form, the CDR3 reads TGTGCCAGCAGTTTATCGGGGGGGACTGAAGCTTTCTTT. Amino acid sequence: CASSLSGGTEAFF.

This chain links TRBV30 with TRBJ1-2; D gene ambiguous. In germline, CDR1 is GTSNPN, CDR2 SVGIG (reference sequence). This CDR3 spans 13 amino acids. V was trimmed by 0 bases and J by 7 bases, leaving 12 bases between them. Here the CDR3 DNA reads TGTGCCTGGAGTGTGTCAGACTTTAGTGGCTACACCTTC. Encoded protein: CAWSVSDFSGYTF.

The gene calls are TRBV10-3 and TRBJ2-7; perhaps TRBD2 as D (6 bases). Trimming pared 4 bases from V and 9 bases from J, leaving 31 bases between. Germline V gene lookup returns CDR1 ENHRY and CDR2 SYGVKD. The CDR3 runs 18 residues. The CDR3 here is CAISGGGRVGLPYERQYF. CDR3 sequence (DNA): TGTGCCATCAGTGGGGGAGGCAGGGTTGGTCTTCCCTACGAGCGGCAGTACTTC.